This note documents a single TCR beta chain sequence. The germline gives CDR1 SGHTA, CDR2 FQGTGA. The CDR3 has 13 amino acids. Trimming removed 4 bases at V and 5 bases at J, with 11 bases between. Assay used: immunoSEQ multiplex PCR; TCRdb lists only in-frame clones, some missing. The sample includes tens of thousands of clones, just under 90% of them seen just once. These data are taken from a study of T cell responses to AZD1222 COVID-19 vaccine. The specimen was peripheral blood, collected on day 0 of AZD1222 vaccination. V is TRBV7-3 and J is TRBJ1-2; D call uncertain. The clonotype was recovered from an adult in good health. The CDR3 sequence is CASSYSRVYGYTF. CDR3 nucleotides: TGTGCCAGCAGCTATAGCCGGGTGTATGGCTACACCTTC.